This T cell receptor (beta chain) was recovered during a study of shared clonotypes between healthy human individuals. Study summary: The study used three CD4 naive, three CD4 memory, two CD8 naive and one CD8 memory plate per donor.

Regarding this clone: Its antigen remains unknown.

The CDR3 is 16 residues long. Germline CDR1 SEHNR, CDR2 FQNEAQ (reference sequence). Between the trimmed V and J ends, which lost 5 bases and 0 bases, there was a span of 14 bases. Subsets obtained from CD4+ cells comprised CD45RA+ naive and CD45RA-negative memory cells. Notes on the study in general: Despite large depth, sorted-subset datasets appeared incompletely sequenced.

The method was immunoSEQ multiplex PCR; TCRdb's version includes in-frame clones alone and lacks a portion of them. Seen here are hundreds of thousands of clones, 74% observed once, and the top ten hold 1.5% to 2%. The gene calls are TRBV7-9 and TRBJ2-1; maybe TRBD2 (6 bases). The source material was memory CD4+ T cells sorted from blood. Subset here: CD45RA-negative fraction. This clonotype was obtained from a woman between 25 and 40 years old in good health. The CDR3 loop is CASSHRLVSSYNEQFF. The CDR3 bases are TGTGCCAGCAGCCATCGACTAGTGAGCTCCTACAATGAGCAGTTCTTC.